This T cell receptor beta chain derives from a study of PD-L1 blockade in urothelial cancer (dated by TCRdb to 2016 to 2017). Background for the entire study: Every patient began therapy in the mid-2010s and was given atezolizumab 1,200 mg intravenously every 3 weeks. Pretreatment tumor samples, along with matched peripheral blood serially collected before and after atezolizumab treatment, were subjected to TCR sequencing. Patients had an ECOG performance status of 0 or 1 and had received between 0 and 3 prior chemotherapy regimens. Whole exome sequencing and RNA sequencing of pretreatment tumors were performed alongside TCR sequencing in the same patients. About 85% of the 29 patients were males with bladder-origin urothelial cancer, and about 65% of the roughly 30 reported a prior smoking history. Durable clinical benefit was achieved by nine patients but not by the remaining 20. Progression-free survival longer than 6 months counted as durable clinical benefit, and TCR features were additionally tested against both progression-free and overall survival. Blood samples were analyzed 3 weeks after the start of treatment (second dose) and 6 weeks after the start of treatment. The study, an exploratory multi-omic analysis, examined somatic, immune and clinical correlates of response to PD-L1 blockade with atezolizumab in urothelial cancer. Blood samples gave median yields of around 140,000 T cells and 83,000 or so unique TCRs, along with a median clonality of around 0.075. Pretreatment blood TCR-seq was available for about 30 patients, at least one posttreatment blood collection was obtained for about 24 patients, and tumor TCR-seq was available for about 24 patients.

In the paper's terms, the time point label means: pretreatment peripheral blood. The cohort comprised 25 to 35 patients with locally advanced or metastatic urothelial carcinoma treated at Memorial Sloan Kettering on a trial protocol. Peripheral blood mononuclear cells were collected pretreatment and during treatment, with between 1 and 8 total time points obtained per patient. The Qiagen DNeasy Blood extraction kit was used to purify genomic DNA from total PBMCs and tumor samples. PBMCs were collected pretreatment and during treatment and were isolated and stored as previously described. Via the germline V gene (reference sequence), CDR1 is LNHDA and CDR2 SQIVND. V has 6 bases trimmed and J has 4 bases trimmed; junction bases matching no gene number 6. The cysteine opens and the phenylalanine closes a CDR3 of 14 amino acids. Solely the CDR3 DNA is kept, with 42 bases framed from the first base. Synthetic TCR analog templates were spiked into each PCR to estimate absolute template abundance from read counts. Using the immunoSEQ assay, TCRbeta CDR3 regions were amplified from genomic DNA with bias-controlled V and J gene primers. Sequencing of rearranged TCRbeta segments was done at approximately 20X coverage. The study's own analysis went as follows. Clustering was used to correct sequencing errors, and CDR3s were annotated against IMGT so that V, D and J genes could be assigned. Out-of-frame and stop-codon sequences were excluded, and only productive TCRbeta rearrangements were used in downstream analyses. Clonality was computed as one minus Shannon entropy normalized by the log of the number of unique productive sequences. Fisher's exact test with Benjamini-Hochberg correction, using a cutoff of adjusted p below 0.01, was how clones that differed between time points or between blood and tumor were identified. TCRdb obtained this table from immuneACCESS and retained in-frame rearrangements with V and J assigned. These tables miss some clones; where compared with another copy, unresolved V genes account for less than half of the shortfall, and the remainder is unexplained. V, J and clone size are those of that table, while D and trimming were read from the DNA. The sample table lists some 45,000 clones, 80% of them with a count of one. Roughly 17% of the sample belongs to the ten largest clones.

General findings and caveats noted by the study authors: A pretreatment peripheral blood TCR clonality below the median was linked to improved progression-free and overall survival. Because the sample size was small (n of about 29) and many exploratory analyses were performed, the results are intended to be hypothesis-generating. Among patients with durable benefit, tumor-associated TCR clones showed greater expansion in peripheral blood 3 weeks after treatment started (n of about 21, p = 0.022).

On this clone itself: Its antigen remains unidentified. No base-level quality is on record; no much larger clone is a single base apart.

The receptor comes from a man aged 55 to 70 with urothelial cancer. Sequenced here: PBMCs, sampled around atezolizumab (anti-PD-L1) treatment. Rearrangement joined TRBV19 to TRBJ2-5, with TRBD1 matching 9 junction bases. CDR3 protein: CASRGTGRGETQYF. Here is the DNA: TGTGCCAGTAGGGGGACAGGGAGAGGAGAGACCCAGTACTTC.